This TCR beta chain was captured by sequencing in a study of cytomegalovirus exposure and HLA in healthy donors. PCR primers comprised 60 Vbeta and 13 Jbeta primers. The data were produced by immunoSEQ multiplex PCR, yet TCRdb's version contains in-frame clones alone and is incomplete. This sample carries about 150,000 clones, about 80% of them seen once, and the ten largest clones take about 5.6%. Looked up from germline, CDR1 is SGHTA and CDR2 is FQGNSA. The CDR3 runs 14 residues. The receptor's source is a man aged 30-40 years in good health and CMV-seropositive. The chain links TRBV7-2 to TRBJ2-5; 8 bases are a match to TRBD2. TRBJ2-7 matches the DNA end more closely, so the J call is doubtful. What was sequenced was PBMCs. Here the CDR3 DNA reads TGTGCCAGCAGCTTAGTTCTAGCGGGTTACGAGCAGTACTTC. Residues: CASSLVLAGYEQYF.